This TCR beta chain originates from a study of T-cell reconstitution after alpha-beta-depleted transplantation in children. V was shortened by 5 bases and J by 6 bases, with 11 bases between the two germline ends. The CDR3 extends over 13 amino acids. Regarding the study as a whole: Reportedly, only several hundred clones from non-depleted graft cells drove alpha-beta T-cell counts at about two months.

Remarks on this clonotype: As yet, its antigen is unknown.

Preparation of the TCRbeta library was carried out with unique molecular identifiers. TCRdb ran MiXCR on the PCR reads and lists one entry per CDR3 protein. Of 350,000 to 500,000 distinct CDR3 sequences listed, about 40% are singletons. V gene TRBV12-3 or TRBV12-4 combines with J gene TRBJ2-1; perhaps TRBD1 as D (5 bases). The source material was PBMCs, sampled before TCRalphabeta/CD19-depleted stem cell transplant. The clonotype originates from a girl aged 2 to 9 with aplastic anemia, due to receive a stem cell transplant. The CDR3 reads CASSLRQINEQFF. CDR3 bases: TGTGCCAGCAGTCTTAGACAGATCAATGAGCAGTTCTTC.